This T cell receptor (beta chain) came from a study of cytomegalovirus exposure and HLA in healthy donors. Study-wide context: Among the 400 or so donors who were genotyped, 81% fell in the genetic ancestry cluster that is associated with self-reported Caucasian donors. General study points: Presence/absence analyses assumed roughly uniform sequencing depth across donors, which may not hold. With DRB1 most and HLA-C fewest, TCR association rates differed between HLA loci in a later analysis. Previously analyzed data showed that most TCR beta V segments were productive at a frequency of about 90% or about 30%.

Amplification used 60 Vbeta primers and 13 Jbeta primers. Profiled with immunoSEQ multiplex PCR; TCRdb holds only in-frame clones, not every one. The sample table includes about 130,000 clones. V was pared by 0 bases and J by 7 bases, with 12 bases between. From germline, CDR1 is LNHNV and CDR2 YYDKDF (reference sequence). The CDR3 totals 14 residues. For this clone: Antigen unknown.

The rearrangement links TRBV15 to TRBJ1-2; D unresolved. The receptor was isolated from a man aged 35-49 years in good health and CMV-seronegative. Sequencing was carried out using PBMCs. The DNA for the CDR3 is TGTGCCACCAGCAGAGATCCGGTGGCGGGTGGCTACACCTTC. This sequence encodes CATSRDPVAGGYTF.